This T cell receptor beta chain was documented in a study of PD-1 blockade in mismatch repair-deficient tumors. Study-wide points: Over a hundred unique blood TCRs came from expansion to three of seven peptides. Rapid post-treatment expansion, then contraction, generally preceding radiologic response, marked tumor-resident clones.

Time point indicated: 10-day in vitro stimulation with candidate neoantigen peptide 6. Mismatch repair deficiency was confirmed in all patients, by PCR or immunohistochemistry. Each of about seven ELISpot-reactive candidate peptides was used for roughly 11-day stimulation. The ends were cut back, 4 bases at V and 1 base at J, with 10 bases in the middle. This CDR3 is 14 amino acids long. CDR1 and CDR2 from the germline V gene are KGHSH and LQKENI. As regards this clone: The target antigen is unknown.

Produced via immunoSEQ multiplex PCR; TCRdb's table is partial and in-frame only. Of about 15,000 clones in the sample, around 86% were seen once. The sequence was collected from an adult with mismatch repair-deficient cancer. The rearrangement links TRBV18 to TRBJ1-1; a weak D match, TRBD1 (6 bases). Sequencing was performed on cells cultured in vitro, taken from a patient treated with pembrolizumab. CDR3 sequence reads: CASSRDKSNTEAFF. Written as DNA, the CDR3 is TGTGCCAGCTCACGGGACAAATCGAACACTGAAGCTTTCTTT.